Listed here are 22 T cell receptor beta chains from one sample, sequenced in a study of CD8+ T cells in alopecia areata. Extracted RNA was reverse transcribed into cDNA, the sequencing template. Sequencing used immunoSEQ multiplex PCR; TCRdb keeps in-frame clones, though not all of them. The sample has about 160,000 clones; under 70% are singletons. Treatment in this sample: oral pan-JAK inhibitor, 5-10 mg twice daily. The source was CD4+ T cells sorted from blood, collected at week 4, from a patient treated with tofacitinib. The receptors derive from a human donor with alopecia areata.

This chain links TRBV2 with TRBJ1-5; 8 bases map to TRBD1. The CDR3 has 16 amino acids. The germline V gene encodes CDR1 SNHLY and CDR2 FYNNEI. V trimming: 4 bases; J trimming: 3 bases; junction bases outside the gene matches: 8. CDR3 protein: CASSASTGVINQPQHF. The DNA of the CDR3 is TGTGCCAGCAGTGCCTCGACAGGGGTCATCAATCAGCCCCAGCATTTT.

The V and J genes are TRBV7-9 and TRBJ2-3; D is unresolved. Deletions cut 2 bases from V and 6 bases from J, with 9 bases between. Per germline, CDR1 SEHNR and CDR2 FQNEAQ (reference sequence). The CDR3 has 13 amino acids. The DNA of the CDR3 is TGTGCCAGCAGCTTATGGGGTGCGGATACGCAGTATTTT. It codes for CASSLWGADTQYF.

This clone is a singleton in its sample. V gene TRBV6-1 combines with J gene TRBJ2-7; 9 nucleotides agree with TRBD1. The CDR3 consists of 13 residues. Germline CDR1 and CDR2: MNHNS and SASEGT. The V and J ends lost 5 bases and 3 bases, in that order; junction bases with no gene match: 2. This chain's CDR3 is CASSRDRDYEQYF. The CDR3 DNA sequence: TGTGCCAGCAGTAGGGACAGGGACTACGAGCAGTACTTC.

The chain recombines TRBV30 with TRBJ1-1, with D uncertain. The CDR3 length is 12 residues. CDR1 GTSNPN and CDR2 SVGIG come from the germline V gene (reference sequence). The germline V and J ends were trimmed by 0 bases and 7 bases, with 9 bases remaining between them. DNA for the CDR3: TGTGCCTGGAGTGTAATCCACAGTGAAGCTTTCTTT. The encoded protein is CAWSVIHSEAFF.

The rearrangement links TRBV5-1 to TRBJ1-2; 7 bases align to TRBD1. V lost 4 bases and J lost 6; bases outside the gene matches: 3. The germline V gene has CDR1 SGHRS and CDR2 YFSETQ. The CDR3 consists of 12 residues. CDR3 sequence reads: CASSVDRDGYTF. The CDR3 nucleotides are TGCGCCAGCAGCGTAGACAGGGATGGCTACACCTTC.

V gene TRBV7-2 combines with J gene TRBJ2-1; weak D call: TRBD1 (5 bases). The V gene lost 8 bases and the J gene lost 9 bases, with 11 bases spanning the gap. The CDR3 spans 11 residues. The germline V gene has CDR1 SGHTA and CDR2 FQGNSA. CDR3 sequence reads: CASQDKVEQFF. Written as DNA, the CDR3 is TGTGCCAGCCAGGACAAGGTTGAGCAGTTCTTC.

This chain links TRBV7-3 with TRBJ2-7, with a weak D call TRBD1 (6 bases). From germline, CDR1 is SGHTA and CDR2 FQGTGA. The V end lost 4 bases, the J end lost 8 bases, and 18 bases lay between the germline ends. The CDR3 contains 14 residues. CDR3 nucleotides: TGTGCCAGCAGCTCAGAGCCGGGACACCAAAAGCAGTACTTC. Encoded protein: CASSSEPGHQKQYF.

Only one count was recorded for this clone. The CDR3, as DNA: TGCAGCGTCGGGACCTACGAGCAGTACTTC. Protein: CSVGTYEQYF. The V and J genes are TRBV29-1 and TRBJ2-7, with D possibly TRBD2 on 5 matching bases. CDR3 size: 10 residues. The V end lost 6 bases, the J end lost 2 bases, and 5 bases lay between the germline ends. CDR1 is SQVTM and CDR2 is ANQGSEA in the germline V gene.

J is TRBJ1-1 and V is TRBV7-2, with D possibly matching TRBD1 (5 bases). CDR3 length equals 14 residues. Per germline, CDR1 SGHTA and CDR2 FQGNSA. V was trimmed by 2 bases and J by 5 bases, leaving 12 bases between them. CDR3 sequence reads: CASSLLQGRTEAFF. CDR3 DNA sequence: TGTGCCAGCAGCTTACTGCAGGGACGGACTGAAGCTTTCTTT. The entire variable domain, with the rest obtained from reference TRBV7-2 and TRBJ1-1, is as follows: GAGVSQSPSNKVTEKGKDVELRCDPISGHTALYWYRQSLGQGLEFLIYFQGNSAPDKSGLPSDRFSAERTGGSVSTLTIQRTQQEDSAVYLCASSLLQGRTEAFFGQGTRLTVV.

The chain carries TRBV6-5 and TRBJ2-5, with 7 bases that match TRBD2. CDR3 length: 12 residues. Germline V gene lookup returns CDR1 MNHEY and CDR2 SVGAGI. V was pared by 8 bases and J by 5 bases, with 5 bases of the junction left unmatched. In DNA form, the CDR3 reads TGTGCCAGCGGCGGGGGATCCGAGACCCAGTACTTC. Encoded protein: CASGGGSETQYF.

In this sample, this clone turned up a few times. This chain uses TRBV18 with TRBJ2-5; TRBD2 might be the D (5 bases). The V end was cut by 3 bases, the J end by 5 bases, with 10 bases between. Germline V CDR1 and CDR2: KGHSH, LQKENI. The CDR3 runs to 13 residues. This CDR3 reads CASSPTGLETQYF. CDR3 sequence (DNA): TGTGCCAGCTCACCCACGGGGTTGGAGACCCAGTACTTC. The full variable domain, in which reference TRBV18 and TRBJ2-5 provide the parts outside the CDR3, is NAGVMQNPRHLVRRRGQEARLRCSPMKGHSHVYWYRQLPEEGLKFMVYLQKENIIDESGMPKERFSAEFPKEGPSILRIQQVVRGDSAAYFCASSPTGLETQYFGPGTRLLVL.

DNA for the CDR3: TGCGCCAGCAGCCACCTTGGGAGGGGGAGAGATCGTTCGGCTGAAGCTTTCTTT. Translated: CASSHLGRGRDRSAEAFF. This sequence joins TRBV4-1 and TRBJ1-1, with D tentatively TRBD1 (6 bases). The V gene's germline CDR1 is MGHRA and CDR2 YSYEKL. The V and J ends lost 3 bases and 6 bases respectively, with 26 bases between them. The CDR3 is 18 amino acids.

With regard to this clone: Distinct nucleotide sequences in the sample also encode this CDR3. The chain has TRBV29-1 and TRBJ2-3; D remains ambiguous. Trimming cost V 3 bases and J 9 bases, with 10 bases left between them. The CDR3 runs to 11 residues. Germline CDR1 and CDR2: SQVTM and ANQGSEA. In nucleotides, the CDR3 is TGCAGCGTTGAGTCAACCGACACGCAGTATTTT. Protein sequence: CSVESTDTQYF.

This sequence joins TRBV4-3 and TRBJ2-7, with 7 nucleotides matching TRBD2. V lost 4 bases, J lost 2 bases, and 5 bases stayed unmatched. This CDR3 is 14 amino acids long. Germline V lookup: CDR1 LGHNA, CDR2 YSLEER. The CDR3 loop is CASSPIAGPYEQYF. DNA of the CDR3: TGCGCCAGCAGCCCCATAGCGGGCCCCTACGAGCAGTACTTC.

This clone was detected only once. V usage is TRBV15 and J usage is TRBJ2-1; TRBD2 is a possible D gene (5 bases). Trimming left V 2 bases short and J 5 bases short, with 10 bases between. CDR3 size: 14 residues. Germline V gives CDR1 LNHNV, CDR2 YYDKDF (reference sequence). CDR3 region: CATSRQTRDNEQFF. CDR3 coding DNA: TGTGCCACCAGCAGACAAACTAGGGACAATGAGCAGTTCTTC.

The chain is built from TRBV6-1 and TRBJ2-7, with 9 nucleotides matching TRBD2. V lost 1 base, J lost 5 bases, and 12 bases stayed unmatched. This CDR3 is 17 amino acids long. Looked up from germline, CDR1 is MNHNS and CDR2 is SASEGT. CDR3 sequence reads: CASSEGGLAGFIDEQYF. CDR3 coding DNA: TGTGCCAGCAGTGAAGGTGGGCTAGCGGGGTTTATCGACGAGCAGTACTTC.

The chain joins TRBV11-2 to TRBJ2-7; TRBD1 aligns across 8 bases. Germline CDR1 SGHAT, CDR2 FQNNGV. V was clipped by 1 base and J by 3 bases; unmatched bases: 8. The CDR3 runs to 16 residues. CDR3 sequence (DNA): TGTGCCAGCAGCTTAGCTAGCACAGGGGGGATCTACGAGCAGTACTTC. Its translation is CASSLASTGGIYEQYF.

This clone was observed a few times. The V and J genes are TRBV5-6 and TRBJ1-4, with D unclear. V was cut by 4 bases and J by 5 bases, with 12 bases left in between. CDR1 is SGHDT, CDR2 YYEEEE, per germline. The CDR3 has 14 amino acids. This chain's CDR3 is CASSPGRRNEKLFF. The CDR3, as DNA: TGTGCCAGCAGCCCGGGTAGACGGAATGAAAAACTGTTTTTT.

This clone was observed a handful of times. The chain has TRBV30 and TRBJ1-6, with D tentatively TRBD1 (5 bases). CDR1 is GTSNPN and CDR2 is SVGIG in the germline V gene (reference sequence). Trimming stripped 4 bases from V and 4 bases from J, with 14 bases between. The CDR3 spans 15 residues. The CDR3 reads CAWTKGTVYNSPLHF. The CDR3, as DNA: TGTGCCTGGACCAAAGGGACGGTTTATAATTCACCCCTCCACTTT.

V usage is TRBV11-1 and J usage is TRBJ2-2, with a weak D call TRBD1 (6 bases). The CDR3 is made up of 18 amino acids. Germline V gene sequence: CDR1 SGHAT, CDR2 FQDESV (reference sequence). V was trimmed by 3 bases and J by 4 bases, leaving 21 bases between them. The CDR3 is CASSFPRGRTGPTGELFF. CDR3 nucleotides: TGTGCCAGCAGCTTCCCCAGGGGTAGGACGGGCCCCACCGGGGAGCTGTTTTTT.

This chain connects TRBV29-1 to TRBJ1-4; tentatively, D is TRBD1 (5 bases). Per the germline V gene, CDR1 is SQVTM and CDR2 is ANQGSEA. Trimming stripped 4 bases from V and 8 bases from J, with 8 bases between. CDR3 length equals 11 residues. The CDR3 is CSVGTREKLFF. CDR3 nucleotides: TGCAGCGTTGGGACAAGGGAAAAACTGTTTTTT.

This rearrangement joins TRBV5-1 to TRBJ2-7; D not certain. This CDR3 spans 14 amino acids. V lost 3 bases to trimming and J lost 5 bases, with 15 bases between them. CDR1 is SGHRS and CDR2 is YFSETQ in the germline V gene. The CDR3 region has the DNA TGCGCCAGCAGCTGGGTACTACAGAATAACGAGCAGTACTTC. Translating it yields CASSWVLQNNEQYF.